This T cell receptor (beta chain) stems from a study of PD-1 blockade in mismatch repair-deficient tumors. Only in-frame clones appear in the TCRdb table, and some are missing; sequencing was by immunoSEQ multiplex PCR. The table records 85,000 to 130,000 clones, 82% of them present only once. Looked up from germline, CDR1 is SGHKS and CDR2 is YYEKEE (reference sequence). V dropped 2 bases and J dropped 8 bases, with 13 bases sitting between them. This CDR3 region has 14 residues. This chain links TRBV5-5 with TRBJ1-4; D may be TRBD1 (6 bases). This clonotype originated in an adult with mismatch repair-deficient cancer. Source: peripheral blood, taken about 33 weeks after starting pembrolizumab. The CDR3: CASSFLGGLEKLFF. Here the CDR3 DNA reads TGTGCCAGCAGCTTTCTTGGGGGCTTAGAAAAACTGTTTTTT.